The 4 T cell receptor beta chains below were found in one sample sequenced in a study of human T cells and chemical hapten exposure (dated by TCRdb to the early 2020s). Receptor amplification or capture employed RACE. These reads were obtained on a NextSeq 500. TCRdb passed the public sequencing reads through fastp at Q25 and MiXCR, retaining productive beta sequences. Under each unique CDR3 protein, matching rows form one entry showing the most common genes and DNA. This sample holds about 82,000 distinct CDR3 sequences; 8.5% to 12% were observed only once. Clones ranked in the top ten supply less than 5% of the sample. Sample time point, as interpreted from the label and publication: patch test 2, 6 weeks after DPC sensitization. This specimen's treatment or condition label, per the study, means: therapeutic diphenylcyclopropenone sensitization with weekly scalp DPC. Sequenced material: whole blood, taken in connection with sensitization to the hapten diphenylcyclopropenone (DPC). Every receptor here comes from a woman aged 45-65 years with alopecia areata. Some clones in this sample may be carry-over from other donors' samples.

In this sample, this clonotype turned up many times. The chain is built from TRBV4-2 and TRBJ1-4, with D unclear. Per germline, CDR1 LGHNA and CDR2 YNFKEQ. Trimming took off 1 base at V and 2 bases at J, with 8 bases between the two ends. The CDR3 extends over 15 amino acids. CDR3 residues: CASSQGGGTNEKLFF. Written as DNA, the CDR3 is TGTGCCAGCAGCCAAGGGGGAGGGACTAATGAAAAACTGTTTTTT.

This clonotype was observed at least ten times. CDR3 region: CASSYGTSGFNTGELFF. CDR3 DNA: TGTGCCAGCAGTTACGGGACTAGCGGGTTTAACACCGGGGAGCTGTTTTTT. The chain is built from TRBV6-2 or TRBV6-3 and TRBJ2-2; 12 bases align to TRBD2. The CDR3 is 17 amino acids. Germline-derived CDR1 and CDR2 are MNHEY and SVGEGT. Trimming cost V 2 bases and J 2 bases; bases outside gene matches: 3.

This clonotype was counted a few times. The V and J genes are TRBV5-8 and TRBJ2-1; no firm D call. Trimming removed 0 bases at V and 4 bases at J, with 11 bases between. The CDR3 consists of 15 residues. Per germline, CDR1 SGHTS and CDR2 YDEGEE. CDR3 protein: CASSLGTRQYNEQFF. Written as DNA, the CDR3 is TGTGCCAGCAGCTTGGGCACAAGACAATACAATGAGCAGTTCTTC.

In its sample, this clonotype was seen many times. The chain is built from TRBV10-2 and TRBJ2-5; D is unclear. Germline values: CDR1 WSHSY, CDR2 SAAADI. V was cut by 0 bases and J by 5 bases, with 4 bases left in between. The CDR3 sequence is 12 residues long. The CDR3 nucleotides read TGCGCCAGCAGTGAGTCCTCGGAGACCCAGTACTTC. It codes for CASSESSETQYF.